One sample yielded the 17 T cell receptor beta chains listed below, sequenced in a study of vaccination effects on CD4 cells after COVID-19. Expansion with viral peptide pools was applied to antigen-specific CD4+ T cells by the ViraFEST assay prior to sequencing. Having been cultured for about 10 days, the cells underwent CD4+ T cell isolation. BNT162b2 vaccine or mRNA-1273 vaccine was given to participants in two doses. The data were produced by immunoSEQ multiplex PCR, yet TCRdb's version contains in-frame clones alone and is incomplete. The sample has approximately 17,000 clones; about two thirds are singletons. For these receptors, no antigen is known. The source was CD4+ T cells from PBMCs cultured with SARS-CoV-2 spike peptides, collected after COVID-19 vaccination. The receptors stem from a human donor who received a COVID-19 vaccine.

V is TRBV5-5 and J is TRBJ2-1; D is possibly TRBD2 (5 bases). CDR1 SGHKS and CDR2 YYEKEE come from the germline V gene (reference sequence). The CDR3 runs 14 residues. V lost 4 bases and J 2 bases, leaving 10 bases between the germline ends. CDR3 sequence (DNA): TGTGCCAGCAGCCCAAGCGGAACCTACAATGAGCAGTTCTTC. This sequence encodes CASSPSGTYNEQFF.

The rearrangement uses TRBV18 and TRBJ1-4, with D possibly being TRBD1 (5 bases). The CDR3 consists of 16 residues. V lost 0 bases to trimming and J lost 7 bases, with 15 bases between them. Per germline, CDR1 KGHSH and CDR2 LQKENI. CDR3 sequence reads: CASSPPMGPTTEKLFF. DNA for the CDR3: TGTGCCAGCTCACCACCGATGGGACCCACAACTGAAAAACTGTTTTTT.

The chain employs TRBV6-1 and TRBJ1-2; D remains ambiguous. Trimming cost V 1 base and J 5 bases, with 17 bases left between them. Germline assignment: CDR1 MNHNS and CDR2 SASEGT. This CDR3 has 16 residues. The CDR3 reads CASSEGGPAAGYGYTF. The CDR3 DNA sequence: TGTGCCAGCAGTGAAGGTGGGCCGGCAGCGGGATATGGCTACACCTTC.

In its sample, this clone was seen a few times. The CDR3 DNA sequence: TGTGCCTGGAGTGACGGGACAAAGTACTTC. It codes for CAWSDGTKYF. The V call is TRBV30, the J call TRBJ2-7; TRBD1 is a possible D gene (6 bases). Trimming took 1 base from V and 11 from J, leaving 9 bases between them. The CDR3 is 10 residues long. The germline V gene has CDR1 GTSNPN and CDR2 SVGIG (reference sequence).

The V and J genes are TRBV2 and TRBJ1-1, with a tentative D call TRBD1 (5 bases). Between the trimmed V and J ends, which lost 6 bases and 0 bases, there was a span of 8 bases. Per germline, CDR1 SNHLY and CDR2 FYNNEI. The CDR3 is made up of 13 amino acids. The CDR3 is CASSRDLNTEAFF. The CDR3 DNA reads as TGTGCCAGCAGCCGGGACTTGAACACTGAAGCTTTCTTT.

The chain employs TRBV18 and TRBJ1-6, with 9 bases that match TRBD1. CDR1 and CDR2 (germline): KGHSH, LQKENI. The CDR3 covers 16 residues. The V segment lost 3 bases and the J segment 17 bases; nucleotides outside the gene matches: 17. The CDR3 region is CASSPTPGQGFERVHF. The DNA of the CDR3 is TGTGCCAGCTCACCGACGCCGGGACAGGGATTTGAACGGGTCCACTTT.

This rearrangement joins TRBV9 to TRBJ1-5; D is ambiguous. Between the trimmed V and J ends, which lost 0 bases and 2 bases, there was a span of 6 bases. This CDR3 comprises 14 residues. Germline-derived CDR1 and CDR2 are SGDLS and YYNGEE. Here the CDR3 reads CASSVGTGNQPQHF. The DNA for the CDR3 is TGTGCCAGCAGCGTAGGAACAGGCAATCAGCCCCAGCATTTT.

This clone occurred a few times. The CDR3 sequence: CASSPGTSTDTQYF. The CDR3 DNA reads as TGTGCCAGCAGCCCTGGGACCAGCACAGATACGCAGTATTTT. The chain couples TRBV9 to TRBJ2-3; D possibly uses TRBD1 or TRBD2 (5 bases each). The CDR3 is 14 amino acids. V was trimmed by 4 bases and J by 0 bases, leaving 9 bases between them. Germline V CDR1 and CDR2: SGDLS, YYNGEE. Full variable domain (rest looked up from reference TRBV9 and TRBJ2-3): DSGVTQTPKHLITATGQRVTLRCSPRSGDLSVYWYQQSLDQGLQFLIQYYNGEERAKGNILERFSAQQFPDLHSELNLSSLELGDSALYFCASSPGTSTDTQYFGPGTRLTVL.

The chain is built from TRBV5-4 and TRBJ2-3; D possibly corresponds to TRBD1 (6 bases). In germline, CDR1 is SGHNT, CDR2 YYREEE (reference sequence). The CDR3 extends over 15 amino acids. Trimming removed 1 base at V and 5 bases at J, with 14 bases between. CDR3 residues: CASSLSRQAKDTQYF. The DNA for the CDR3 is TGTGCCAGCAGCTTGTCGAGACAGGCAAAAGATACGCAGTATTTT.

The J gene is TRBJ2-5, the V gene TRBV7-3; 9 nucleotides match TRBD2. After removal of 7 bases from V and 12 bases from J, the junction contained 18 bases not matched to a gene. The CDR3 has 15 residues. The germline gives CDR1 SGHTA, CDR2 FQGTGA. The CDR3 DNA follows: TGTGCCAGCACCCCCGGGGAGCGGGGGGACCTTGCCAAGTACTTC. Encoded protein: CASTPGERGDLAKYF. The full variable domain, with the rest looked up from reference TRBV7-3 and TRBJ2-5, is GAGVSQTPSNKVTEKGKYVELRCDPISGHTALYWYRQSLGQGPEFLIYFQGTGAADDSGLPNDRFFAVRPEGSVSTLKIQRTERGDSAVYLCASTPGERGDLAKYFGPGTRLLVL.

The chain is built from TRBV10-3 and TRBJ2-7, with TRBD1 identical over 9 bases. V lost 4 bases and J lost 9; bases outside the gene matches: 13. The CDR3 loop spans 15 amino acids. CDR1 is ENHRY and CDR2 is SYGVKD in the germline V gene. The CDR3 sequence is CAISGTSGQGSGQYF. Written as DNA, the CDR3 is TGTGCCATCAGTGGCACCTCGGGACAGGGCTCCGGGCAGTACTTC.

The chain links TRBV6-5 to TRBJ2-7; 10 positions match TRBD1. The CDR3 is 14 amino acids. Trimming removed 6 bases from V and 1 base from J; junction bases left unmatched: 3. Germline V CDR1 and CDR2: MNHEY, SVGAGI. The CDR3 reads CASSPGQGSYEQYF. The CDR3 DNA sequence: TGTGCCAGCAGCCCGGGACAGGGGTCCTACGAGCAGTACTTC.

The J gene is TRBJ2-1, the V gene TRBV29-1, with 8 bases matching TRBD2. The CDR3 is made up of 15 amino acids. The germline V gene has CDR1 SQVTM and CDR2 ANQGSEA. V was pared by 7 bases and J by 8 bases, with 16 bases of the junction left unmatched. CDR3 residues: CSAASGLSLVDEQFF. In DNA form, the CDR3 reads TGCAGCGCGGCTAGCGGGCTTAGTCTGGTCGATGAGCAGTTCTTC.

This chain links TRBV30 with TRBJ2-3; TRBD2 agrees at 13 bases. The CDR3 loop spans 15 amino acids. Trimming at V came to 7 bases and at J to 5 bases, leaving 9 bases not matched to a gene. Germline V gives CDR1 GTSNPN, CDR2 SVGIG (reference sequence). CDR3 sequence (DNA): TGTGCCTTGGGGTGGGGACTAGCGGGGAAAGATACGCAGTATTTT. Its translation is CALGWGLAGKDTQYF. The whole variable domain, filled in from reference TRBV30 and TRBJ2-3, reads SQTIHQWPATLVQPVGSPLSLECTVEGTSNPNLYWYRQAAGRGLQLLFYSVGIGQISSEVPQNLSASRPQDRQFILSSKKLLLSDSGFYLCALGWGLAGKDTQYFGPGTRLTVL.

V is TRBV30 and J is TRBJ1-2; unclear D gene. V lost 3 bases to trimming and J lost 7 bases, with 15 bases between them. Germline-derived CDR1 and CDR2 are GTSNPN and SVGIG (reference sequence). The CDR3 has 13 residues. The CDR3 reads CAWRRTDLLGYTF. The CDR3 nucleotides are TGTGCCTGGAGGCGGACGGATCTACTTGGCTACACCTTC.

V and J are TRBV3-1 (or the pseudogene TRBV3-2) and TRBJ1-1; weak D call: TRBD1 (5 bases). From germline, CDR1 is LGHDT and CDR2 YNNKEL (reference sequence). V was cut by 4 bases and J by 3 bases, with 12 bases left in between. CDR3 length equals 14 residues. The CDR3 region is CASSPQGSYTEAFF. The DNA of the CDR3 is TGTGCCAGCAGCCCTCAGGGCAGTTACACTGAAGCTTTCTTT.

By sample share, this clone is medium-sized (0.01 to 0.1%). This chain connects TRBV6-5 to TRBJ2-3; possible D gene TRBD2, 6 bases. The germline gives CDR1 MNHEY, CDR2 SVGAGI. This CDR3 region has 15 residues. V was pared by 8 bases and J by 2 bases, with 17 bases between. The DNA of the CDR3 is TGTGCCAGCGGCGCAGGAGGGCTCTACACAGATACGCAGTATTTT. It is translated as CASGAGGLYTDTQYF.